What follows are 30 T cell receptor beta chains derived from one specimen sequenced in a study of T cell changes during pregnancy in multiple sclerosis. TCRdb's copy holds only in-frame clones and misses some; the assay was immunoSEQ multiplex PCR. The sample lists around 83,000 clones; around nine tenths were seen once. This material consisted of CD4+ T cells from peripheral blood mononuclear cells, taken in the second trimester of pregnancy. These receptors originate from a female donor with multiple sclerosis, enrolled in a pregnancy study.

The V call is TRBV10-3, the J call TRBJ1-5, with TRBD1 as a possible D gene (5 bases). The germline CDR1 and CDR2 sequences are ENHRY and SYGVKD. The CDR3 extends over 17 amino acids. The ends were cut back, 5 bases at V and 2 bases at J, with 19 bases in the middle. CDR3: CAISQSGLREGNQPQHF. DNA of the CDR3: TGTGCCATCAGTCAATCGGGGCTAAGGGAGGGCAATCAGCCCCAGCATTTT.

The table lists this clone with a count of one. The rearrangement joins TRBV7-9 to TRBJ1-2; 7 positions agree with TRBD1. V was clipped by 5 bases and J by 8 bases; unmatched bases: 5. Germline V gene lookup returns CDR1 SEHNR and CDR2 FQNEAQ (reference sequence). This CDR3 has 12 residues. DNA for the CDR3: TGTGCCAGCAGCCGACAGGGCTTGGGCTACACCTTC. Residues: CASSRQGLGYTF.

The gene calls are TRBV25-1 and TRBJ2-7, with a tentative D call TRBD2 (5 bases). Trimming took off 10 bases at V and 3 bases at J, with 16 bases between the two ends. The CDR3 totals 13 residues. The germline V gene encodes CDR1 MGHDK and CDR2 SYGVNS. CDR3 nucleotides: TGTGCCACCACCCTGAGCGGAGGCTACGAGCAGTACTTC. It encodes CATTLSGGYEQYF.

This sequence joins TRBV7-9 and TRBJ1-2; 9 nucleotides agree with TRBD1. From germline, CDR1 is SEHNR and CDR2 FQNEAQ (reference sequence). The J segment lost 4 bases and the V segment lost 4 bases, leaving 1 base of the junction unmatched. The CDR3 spans 13 residues. The chain's CDR3 is CASSSTGGYGYTF. CDR3 bases: TGTGCCAGCAGCTCGACAGGGGGCTATGGCTACACCTTC.

This clone showed up just once. The CDR3 loop is CATSRLGTGFRYGYTF. CDR3 in DNA: TGTGCCACCTCTCGACTTGGGACAGGGTTTCGCTATGGCTACACCTTC. The V and J genes are TRBV19 and TRBJ1-2, with TRBD1 matching 9 bases. The CDR3 has 16 residues. V was clipped by 10 bases and J by 4 bases; unmatched bases: 16. Germline V gives CDR1 LNHDA, CDR2 SQIVND (reference sequence).

The rearrangement links TRBV7-6 to TRBJ2-2, with 7 bases identical to TRBD2. The trim removed 1 base at V and 0 bases at J, leaving 2 bases unmatched. CDR3 length equals 16 residues. Germline CDR1 and CDR2: SGHVS and FNYEAQ. DNA for the CDR3: TGTGCCAGCAGCTTAGGAGGGACTACGAACACCGGGGAGCTGTTTTTT. Its protein product is CASSLGGTTNTGELFF.

This chain joins TRBV4-1 and TRBJ1-4; maybe TRBD1 (5 bases). Germline V gene sequence: CDR1 MGHRA, CDR2 YSYEKL. Trimming took off 4 bases at V and 6 bases at J, with 12 bases between the two ends. This CDR3 region has 14 residues. CDR3 region: CASSLRTPYEKLFF. In DNA, the CDR3 is TGCGCCAGCAGCCTCCGGACACCTTATGAAAAACTGTTTTTT.

This clone was observed many times. The chain couples TRBV4-1 to TRBJ2-1, with D unresolved. The CDR3 runs to 16 residues. Between the trimmed V and J ends, which lost 2 bases and 8 bases, there was a span of 19 bases. The germline CDR1 and CDR2 sequences are MGHRA and YSYEKL. DNA for the CDR3: TGCGCCAGCAGCCAAACAGACATTCCTGCTATAGATGAGCAGTTCTTC. Its protein product is CASSQTDIPAIDEQFF.

The gene calls are TRBV10-3 and TRBJ1-1; 8 bases are shared with TRBD1. This CDR3 comprises 14 residues. Looked up from germline, CDR1 is ENHRY and CDR2 is SYGVKD. V was pared by 4 bases and J by 1 base, with 2 bases of the junction left unmatched. For the CDR3, the DNA is TGTGCCATCAGTGCGGACAGGGCGAACACTGAAGCTTTCTTT. It is translated as CAISADRANTEAFF.

CDR3 amino acids: CASSLVQVYNEQFF. In DNA, the CDR3 is TGTGCCAGCAGCTTAGTTCAGGTGTACAATGAGCAGTTCTTC. The J gene is TRBJ2-1, the V gene TRBV7-2, with D hard to call. The CDR3 spans 14 residues. Trimming removed 1 base from V and 4 bases from J, with 8 bases in between. CDR1 is SGHTA and CDR2 is FQGNSA in the germline V gene.

The table lists this clone with a count of one. The chain's CDR3 is CASSLERDTEAFF. For the CDR3, the DNA is TGCGCCAGCAGCTTGGAACGGGACACTGAAGCTTTCTTT. This sequence joins TRBV5-1 and TRBJ1-1; D not certain. Between the trimmed V and J ends, which lost 0 bases and 3 bases, there was a span of 6 bases. The germline V gene encodes CDR1 SGHRS and CDR2 YFSETQ. The CDR3 has 13 residues.

The rearrangement joins TRBV25-1 to TRBJ2-7; D is uncertain. With 3 bases removed from V and 7 bases from J, the gap between germline ends came to 10 bases. Germline CDR1 MGHDK, CDR2 SYGVNS. The CDR3 loop spans 12 amino acids. Written as DNA, the CDR3 is TGTGCCAGCAGTGAGGGCGCTCGGGAGCAGTACTTC. Residues: CASSEGAREQYF.

This clone was counted once. The chain uses TRBV28 and TRBJ2-1, with 9 bases aligning to TRBD2. Per the germline V gene, CDR1 is MDHEN and CDR2 is SYDVKM. J lost 8 bases, V lost 2 bases, and 1 base had no gene match. The CDR3 spans 13 residues. The CDR3 DNA follows: TGTGCCAGCAGTTTACTAGCGGGATATGAGCAGTTCTTC. Its translation: CASSLLAGYEQFF.

The V and J genes are TRBV6-4 and TRBJ2-7; weak D call: TRBD2 (6 bases). Per the germline V gene, CDR1 is MRHNA and CDR2 is SNTAGT. The CDR3 runs 15 residues. V lost 5 bases and J 2 bases, leaving 16 bases between the germline ends. The CDR3 DNA follows: TGTGCCAGCAGTTATATTGCTAGCGAGACCTACGAGCAGTACTTC. It specifies CASSYIASETYEQYF.

The rearrangement uses TRBV27 and TRBJ1-1; weak D call: TRBD1 (5 bases). The CDR3 runs to 14 residues. V was trimmed by 2 bases and J by 0 bases, leaving 7 bases between them. Germline V gene sequence: CDR1 MNHEY, CDR2 SMNVEV (reference sequence). CDR3 in DNA: TGTGCCAGCAGTTTAAAGGGGATGAACACTGAAGCTTTCTTT. Its protein product is CASSLKGMNTEAFF.

The chain links TRBV7-9 to TRBJ2-7, with 8 bases identical to TRBD1. CDR3 size: 17 residues. CDR1 is SEHNR, CDR2 FQNEAQ, per germline (reference sequence). V lost 5 bases and J lost 0; bases outside the gene matches: 12. For the CDR3, the DNA is TGTGCCAGCAGCCCATTGCCTTGGGGGACAGGCTCCTACGAGCAGTACTTC. Protein product: CASSPLPWGTGSYEQYF.

Here the CDR3 reads CASSRKRELDTQYF. CDR3 in DNA: TGTGCCAGCAGCCGCAAGCGGGAGCTAGATACGCAGTATTTT. The V gene is TRBV5-4, the J gene TRBJ2-3; 8 bases map to TRBD2. The length of the CDR3 is 14 residues. CDR1 is SGHNT and CDR2 is YYREEE in the germline V gene (reference sequence). V lost 4 bases to trimming and J lost 5 bases; unmatched junction nucleotides: 6. The whole variable domain, filled in from reference TRBV5-4 and TRBJ2-3, reads ETGVTQSPTHLIKTRGQQVTLRCSSQSGHNTVSWYQQALGQGPQFIFQYYREEENGRGNFPPRFSGLQFPNYSSELNVNALELDDSALYLCASSRKRELDTQYFGPGTRLTVL.

This clone was seen only once. This chain joins TRBV5-1 and TRBJ2-3; tentatively, D is TRBD2 (6 bases). V was pared by 3 bases and J by 0 bases, with 11 bases between. The CDR3 runs to 15 residues. The germline V gene encodes CDR1 SGHRS and CDR2 YFSETQ. The CDR3 coding sequence is TGCGCCAGCAGCTCGGGAGAGTTTAGCACAGATACGCAGTATTTT. It codes for CASSSGEFSTDTQYF. Full variable domain (remainder filled in from reference TRBV5-1 and TRBJ2-3): KAGVTQTPRYLIKTRGQQVTLSCSPISGHRSVSWYQQTPGQGLQFLFEYFSETQRNKGNFPGRFSGRQFSNSRSEMNVSTLELGDSALYLCASSSGEFSTDTQYFGPGTRLTVL.

The genes are TRBV6-1 and TRBJ2-1; 8 bases map to TRBD1. V lost 2 bases to trimming and J lost 1 base; unmatched junction nucleotides: 13. Germline values: CDR1 MNHNS, CDR2 SASEGT. This CDR3 is 19 amino acids long. The CDR3 nucleotides are TGTGCCAGCAGTGAATTTTCCCCGACCGGGACAGGATCCTACAATGAGCAGTTCTTC. This translates into CASSEFSPTGTGSYNEQFF.

This chain uses TRBV18 with TRBJ1-4; D may be TRBD1 (5 bases). Germline V CDR1 and CDR2: KGHSH, LQKENI. The V end lost 2 bases, the J end lost 8 bases, and 21 bases lay between the germline ends. CDR3 size: 17 residues. This CDR3 is CASSPWDPRRVGEKLFF. CDR3 sequence (DNA): TGTGCCAGCTCACCATGGGACCCAAGGAGGGTAGGAGAAAAACTGTTTTTT.

This sequence joins TRBV5-1 and TRBJ1-1; 8 bases are a match to TRBD1. Germline assignment: CDR1 SGHRS and CDR2 YFSETQ. Germline trimming cut 4 bases from V and 4 bases from J; bases unmatched to any gene: 3. The CDR3 contains 13 residues. CDR3 loop: CASSQGARTEAFF. CDR3 nucleotides: TGCGCCAGCAGCCAGGGGGCGCGCACTGAAGCTTTCTTT.

This clone has a single count. The chain is built from TRBV2 and TRBJ2-1, with D possibly being TRBD2 (5 bases). CDR1 is SNHLY and CDR2 is FYNNEI in the germline V gene. V was cut by 5 bases and J by 4 bases, with 9 bases left in between. The CDR3 is 13 residues long. DNA of the CDR3: TGTGCCAGCAGTCAAAGGGAGTACAATGAGCAGTTCTTC. Translation gives CASSQREYNEQFF.

The V gene is TRBV7-2, the J gene TRBJ2-5; the D is unclear. The CDR3 is made up of 13 amino acids. Trimming removed 4 bases from V and 5 bases from J, with 11 bases in between. CDR1 is SGHTA and CDR2 is FQGNSA in the germline V gene. The DNA of the CDR3 is TGTGCCAGCAGCTCGCAGGTATACGAGACCCAGTACTTC. This gives the protein CASSSQVYETQYF.

This rearrangement joins TRBV19 to TRBJ2-5; 10 nucleotides match TRBD2. V shed 3 bases, J shed 4 bases, and the junction held 8 bases outside the gene matches. The CDR3 runs 16 residues. In germline, CDR1 is LNHDA, CDR2 SQIVND (reference sequence). The CDR3 reads CASSIGAGGFRETQYF. In nucleotides, the CDR3 is TGTGCCAGTAGTATCGGAGCGGGGGGGTTCCGAGAGACCCAGTACTTC.

The chain joins TRBV19 to TRBJ2-7, with TRBD1 identical over 7 bases. CDR1 is LNHDA and CDR2 is SQIVND in the germline V gene (reference sequence). Trimming removed 4 bases from V and 1 base from J; junction bases left unmatched: 10. This CDR3 contains 16 residues. Here the CDR3 reads CASSTLTGLQSYEQYF. CDR3 bases: TGTGCCAGTAGTACCCTGACAGGGTTACAATCCTACGAGCAGTACTTC.

The chain uses TRBV2 and TRBJ1-5; D uncertain. Per germline, CDR1 SNHLY and CDR2 FYNNEI. The ends were cut back, 2 bases at V and 0 bases at J, with 11 bases in the middle. The CDR3 extends over 16 amino acids. The CDR3: CASSERSGSSNQPQHF. CDR3 bases: TGTGCCAGCAGTGAAAGGTCGGGGAGTAGCAATCAGCCCCAGCATTTT.

The gene calls are TRBV18 and TRBJ2-5; TRBD2 matches at 8 bases. Unmatched junction bases numbered 3, after V lost 4 bases and J lost 2 bases. Germline loops: CDR1 KGHSH, CDR2 LQKENI. The CDR3 has 14 residues. The CDR3 is CASSLPGGQETQYF. The CDR3 DNA is TGTGCCAGCTCACTACCGGGAGGGCAAGAGACCCAGTACTTC.

This clone showed up just a few times. J is TRBJ1-1 and V is TRBV19, with 8 bases identical to TRBD1. V shed 4 bases and J 11 bases; nucleotides not matched to a gene: 6. The CDR3 loop spans 12 amino acids. Germline assignment: CDR1 LNHDA and CDR2 SQIVND (reference sequence). CDR3 loop: CASSRTGQVAFF. The DNA of the CDR3 is TGTGCCAGTAGTAGAACGGGACAGGTCGCTTTCTTT.

The V call is TRBV9, the J call TRBJ1-6; 9 bases match TRBD1. CDR3 length equals 18 residues. CDR1 is SGDLS and CDR2 is YYNGEE in the germline V gene. Unmatched junction bases numbered 9, after V lost 0 bases and J lost 5 bases. CDR3 nucleotides: TGTGCCAGCAGCGTAGAACAGGGGGCTGACTCACATAATTCACCCCTCCACTTT. Translating gives CASSVEQGADSHNSPLHF.

The V gene is TRBV7-8, the J gene TRBJ2-1, with 10 bases aligning to TRBD2. The germline V gene has CDR1 SGHVS and CDR2 FQNEAQ. Trimming cost V 2 bases and J 4 bases; bases outside gene matches: 5. The CDR3 runs to 16 residues. CDR3 in amino acids: CASSLTSGVSYNEQFF. The DNA for the CDR3 is TGTGCCAGCAGCTTAACTAGCGGGGTCTCTTACAATGAGCAGTTCTTC.